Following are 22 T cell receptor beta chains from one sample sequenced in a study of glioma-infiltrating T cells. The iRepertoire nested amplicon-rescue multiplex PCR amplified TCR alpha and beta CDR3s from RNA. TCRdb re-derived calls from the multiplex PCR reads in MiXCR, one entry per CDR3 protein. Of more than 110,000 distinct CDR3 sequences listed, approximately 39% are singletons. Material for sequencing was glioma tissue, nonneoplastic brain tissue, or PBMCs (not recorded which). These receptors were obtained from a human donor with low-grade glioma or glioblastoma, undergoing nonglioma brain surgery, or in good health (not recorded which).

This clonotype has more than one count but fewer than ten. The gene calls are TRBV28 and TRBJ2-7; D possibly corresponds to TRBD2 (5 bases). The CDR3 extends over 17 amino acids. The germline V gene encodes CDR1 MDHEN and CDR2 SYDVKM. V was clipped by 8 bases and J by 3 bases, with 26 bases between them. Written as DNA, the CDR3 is TGTGCCAGCTCGTCACTTCTACCGTCCGAGGGTTTCTACGAGCAGTACTTC. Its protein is CASSSLLPSEGFYEQYF.

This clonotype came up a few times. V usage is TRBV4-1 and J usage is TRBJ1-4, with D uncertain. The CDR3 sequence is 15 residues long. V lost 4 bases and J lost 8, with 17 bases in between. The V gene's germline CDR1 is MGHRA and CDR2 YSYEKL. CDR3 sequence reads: CASSPPLGREEKLFF. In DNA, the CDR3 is TGCGCCAGCAGCCCCCCACTCGGGCGCGAAGAAAAACTGTTTTTT.

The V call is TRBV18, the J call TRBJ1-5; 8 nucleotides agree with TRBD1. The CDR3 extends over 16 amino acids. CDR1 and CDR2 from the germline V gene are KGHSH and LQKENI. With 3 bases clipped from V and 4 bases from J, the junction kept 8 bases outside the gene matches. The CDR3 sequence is CASSPGQGGGNQPQHF. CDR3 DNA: TGTGCCAGCTCACCCGGACAGGGCGGTGGGAATCAGCCCCAGCATTTT.

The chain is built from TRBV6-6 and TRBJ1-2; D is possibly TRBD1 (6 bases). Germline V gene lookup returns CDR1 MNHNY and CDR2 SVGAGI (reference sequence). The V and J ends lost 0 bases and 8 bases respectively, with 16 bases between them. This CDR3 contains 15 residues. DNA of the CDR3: TGTGCCAGCAGTTACTCGCAGGGGACCGTGGGGGGCTACACCTTC. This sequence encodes CASSYSQGTVGGYTF.

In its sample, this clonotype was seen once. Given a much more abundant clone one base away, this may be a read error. CDR3: CASSYSRTPSYNDQFF. The CDR3 DNA reads TGTGCCAGCAGTTACTCCCGCACCCCCTCCTACAATGATCAGTTCTTC. The V call is TRBV6-6, the J call TRBJ2-1, with D uncertain. In germline, CDR1 is MNHNY, CDR2 SVGAGI (reference sequence). CDR3 size: 16 residues.

This CDR3 reads CASSSFNYEQYF. In nucleotides, the CDR3 is TGTGCCAGCAGTTCGTTTAACTACGAGCAGTACTTC. The genes are TRBV28 and TRBJ2-7, with D uncertain. The CDR3 covers 12 residues. The germline CDR1 and CDR2 sequences are MDHEN and SYDVKM. Trimming took 4 bases from V and 3 from J, leaving 7 bases between them. The variable domain in full, completed from reference TRBV28 and TRBJ2-7, reads DVKVTQSSRYLVKRTGEKVFLECVQDMDHENMFWYRQDPGLGLRLIYFSYDVKMKEKGDIPEGYSVSREKKERFSLILESASTNQTSMYLCASSSFNYEQYFGPGTRLTVT.

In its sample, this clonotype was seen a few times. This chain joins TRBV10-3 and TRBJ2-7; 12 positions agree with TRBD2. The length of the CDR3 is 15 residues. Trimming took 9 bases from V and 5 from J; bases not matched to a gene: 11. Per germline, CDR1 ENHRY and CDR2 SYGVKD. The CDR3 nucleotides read TGTGCCATTAAAGGGCTAGCGGGGGGGCCAGACGAGCAGTACTTC. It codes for CAIKGLAGGPDEQYF.

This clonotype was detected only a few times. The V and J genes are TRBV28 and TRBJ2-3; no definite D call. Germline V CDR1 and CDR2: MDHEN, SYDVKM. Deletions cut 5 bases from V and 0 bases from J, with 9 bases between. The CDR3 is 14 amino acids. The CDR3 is CASSVDSSTDTQYF. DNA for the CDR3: TGTGCCAGCAGTGTGGATTCTAGCACAGATACGCAGTATTTT.

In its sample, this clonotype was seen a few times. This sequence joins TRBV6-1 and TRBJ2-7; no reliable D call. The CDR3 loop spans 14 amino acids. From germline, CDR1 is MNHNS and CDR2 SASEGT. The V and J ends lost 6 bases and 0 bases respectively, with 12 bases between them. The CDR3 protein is CASSYRTASYEQYF. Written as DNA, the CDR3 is TGTGCCAGCAGCTACCGGACGGCCTCCTACGAGCAGTACTTC.

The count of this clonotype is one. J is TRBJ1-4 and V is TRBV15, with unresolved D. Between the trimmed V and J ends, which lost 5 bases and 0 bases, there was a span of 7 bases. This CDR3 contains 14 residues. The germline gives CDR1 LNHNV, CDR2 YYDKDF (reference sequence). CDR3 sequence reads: CATSFVTTNEKLFF. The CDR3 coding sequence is TGTGCCACCAGCTTTGTCACAACTAATGAAAAACTGTTTTTT.

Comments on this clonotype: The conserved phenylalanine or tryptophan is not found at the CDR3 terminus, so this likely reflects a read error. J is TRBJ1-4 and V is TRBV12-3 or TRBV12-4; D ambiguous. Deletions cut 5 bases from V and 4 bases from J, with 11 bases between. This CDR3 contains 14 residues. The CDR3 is CASSERANNEKLFS. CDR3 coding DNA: TGTGCCAGCAGTGAGAGGGCCAATAATGAAAAACTGTTTTCT.

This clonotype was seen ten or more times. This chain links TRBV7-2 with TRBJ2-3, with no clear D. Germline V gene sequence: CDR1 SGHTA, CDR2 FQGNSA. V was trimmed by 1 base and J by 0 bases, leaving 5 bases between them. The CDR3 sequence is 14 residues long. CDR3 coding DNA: TGTGCCAGCAGCTTAGGACAAAGCACAGATACGCAGTATTTT. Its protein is CASSLGQSTDTQYF.

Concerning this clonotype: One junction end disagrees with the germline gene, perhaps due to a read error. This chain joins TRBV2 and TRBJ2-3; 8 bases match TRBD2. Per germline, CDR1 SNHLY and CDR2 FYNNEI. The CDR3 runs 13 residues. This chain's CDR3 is CASREAGVNTQYF. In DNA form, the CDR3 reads TGTGCCAGCAGAGAAGCGGGGGTAAATACGCAGTATTTT.

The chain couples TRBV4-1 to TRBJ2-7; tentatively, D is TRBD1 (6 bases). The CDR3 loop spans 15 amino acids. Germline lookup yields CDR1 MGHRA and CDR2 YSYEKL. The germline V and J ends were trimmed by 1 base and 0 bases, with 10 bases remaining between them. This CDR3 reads CASSQATGISYEQYF. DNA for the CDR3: TGCGCCAGCAGCCAAGCTACAGGGATCTCCTACGAGCAGTACTTC.

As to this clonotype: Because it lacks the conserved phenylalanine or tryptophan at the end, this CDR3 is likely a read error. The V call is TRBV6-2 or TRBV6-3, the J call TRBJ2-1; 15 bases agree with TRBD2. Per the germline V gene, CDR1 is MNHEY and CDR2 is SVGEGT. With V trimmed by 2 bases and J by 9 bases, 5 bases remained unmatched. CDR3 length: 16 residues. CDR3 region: CASSYARTSGRGEQFL. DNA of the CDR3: TGTGCCAGCAGTTACGCCAGGACTAGCGGGAGGGGTGAGCAGTTCCTC.

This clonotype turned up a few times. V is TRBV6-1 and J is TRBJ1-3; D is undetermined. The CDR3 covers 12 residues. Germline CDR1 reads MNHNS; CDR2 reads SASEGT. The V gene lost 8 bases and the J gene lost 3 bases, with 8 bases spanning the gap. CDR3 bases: TGTGCCAGCCCGGGAGATGGAAACACCATATATTTT. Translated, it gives CASPGDGNTIYF.

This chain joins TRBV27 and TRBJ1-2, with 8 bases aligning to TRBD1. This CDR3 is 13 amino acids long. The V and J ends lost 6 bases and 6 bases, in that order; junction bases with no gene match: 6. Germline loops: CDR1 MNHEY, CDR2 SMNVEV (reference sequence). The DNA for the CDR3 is TGTGCCAGCAGGAGAGGACAGGGTGATGGCTACACCTTC. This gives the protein CASRRGQGDGYTF.

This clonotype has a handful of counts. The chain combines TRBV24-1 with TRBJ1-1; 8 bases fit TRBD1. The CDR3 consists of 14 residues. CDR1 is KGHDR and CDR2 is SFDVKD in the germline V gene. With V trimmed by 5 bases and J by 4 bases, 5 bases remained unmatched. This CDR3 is CATSATGGITEAFF. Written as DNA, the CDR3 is TGTGCCACCAGTGCAACAGGGGGGATCACTGAAGCTTTCTTT.

CDR3 sequence: CATSRDGGSIETQYF. The CDR3 coding sequence is TGTGCCACCAGCAGAGATGGCGGGAGTATAGAGACCCAGTACTTC. The rearrangement joins TRBV15 to TRBJ2-5, with TRBD2 matching over 7 bases. The CDR3 runs to 15 residues. Losses at the gene ends were 0 bases for V and 4 bases for J; bases not matched to a gene: 5. Germline CDR1 LNHNV, CDR2 YYDKDF (reference sequence).

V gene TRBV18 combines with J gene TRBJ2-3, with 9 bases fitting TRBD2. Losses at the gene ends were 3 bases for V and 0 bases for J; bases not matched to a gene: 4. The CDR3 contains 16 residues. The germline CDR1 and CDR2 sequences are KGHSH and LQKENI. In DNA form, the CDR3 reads TGTGCCAGCTCACCCCCTAGCGGGATCAGCACAGATACGCAGTATTTT. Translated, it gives CASSPPSGISTDTQYF.

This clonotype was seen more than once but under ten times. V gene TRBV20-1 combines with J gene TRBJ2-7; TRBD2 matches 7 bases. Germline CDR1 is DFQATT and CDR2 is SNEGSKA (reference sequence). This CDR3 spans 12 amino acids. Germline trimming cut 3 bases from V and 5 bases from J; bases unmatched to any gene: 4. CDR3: CSASDGRNEQYF. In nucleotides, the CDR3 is TGCAGTGCTAGTGACGGGAGGAACGAGCAGTACTTC.

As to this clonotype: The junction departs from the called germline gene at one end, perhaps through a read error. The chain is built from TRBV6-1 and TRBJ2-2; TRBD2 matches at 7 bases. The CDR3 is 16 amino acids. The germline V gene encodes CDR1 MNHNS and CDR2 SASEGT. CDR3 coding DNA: TGTGCCAGCACTTTGAGGGAGGGAACGGGCACCGTGGAGCTGTTTTTT. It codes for CASTLREGTGTVELFF.